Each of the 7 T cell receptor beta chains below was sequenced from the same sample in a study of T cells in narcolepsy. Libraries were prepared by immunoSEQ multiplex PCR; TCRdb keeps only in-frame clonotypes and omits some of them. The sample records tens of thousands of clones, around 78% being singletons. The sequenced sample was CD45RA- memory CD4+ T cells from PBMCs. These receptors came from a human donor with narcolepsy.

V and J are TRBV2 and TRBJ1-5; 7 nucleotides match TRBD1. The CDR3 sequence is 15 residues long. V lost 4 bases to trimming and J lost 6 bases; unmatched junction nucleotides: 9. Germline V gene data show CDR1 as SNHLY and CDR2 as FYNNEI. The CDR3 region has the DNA TGTGCCAGCAGTGTAGAGAGGGGGCAAGGTCAGCCCCAGCATTTT. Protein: CASSVERGQGQPQHF.

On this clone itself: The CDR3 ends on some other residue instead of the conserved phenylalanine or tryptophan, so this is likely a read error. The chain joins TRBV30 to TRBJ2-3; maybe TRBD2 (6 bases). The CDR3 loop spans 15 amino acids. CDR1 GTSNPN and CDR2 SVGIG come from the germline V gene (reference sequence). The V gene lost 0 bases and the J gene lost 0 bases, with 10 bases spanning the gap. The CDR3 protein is CAWSVGGTSTDTQYS. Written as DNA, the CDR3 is TGTGCCTGGAGTGTTGGAGGGACTAGCACAGATACGCAGTATTCT.

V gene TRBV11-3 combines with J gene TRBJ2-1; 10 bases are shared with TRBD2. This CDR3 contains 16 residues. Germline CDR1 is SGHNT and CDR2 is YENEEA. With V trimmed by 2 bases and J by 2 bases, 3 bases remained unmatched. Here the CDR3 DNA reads TGTGCCAGCAGCTTACACAGCGGGGGGGCCTACAATGAGCAGTTCTTC. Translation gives CASSLHSGGAYNEQFF. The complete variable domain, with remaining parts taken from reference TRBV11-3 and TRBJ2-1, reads EAGVVQSPRYKIIEKKQPVAFWCNPISGHNTLYWYLQNLGQGPELLIRYENEEAVDDSQLPKDRFSAERLKGVDSTLKIQPAELGDSAVYLCASSLHSGGAYNEQFFGPGTRLTVL.

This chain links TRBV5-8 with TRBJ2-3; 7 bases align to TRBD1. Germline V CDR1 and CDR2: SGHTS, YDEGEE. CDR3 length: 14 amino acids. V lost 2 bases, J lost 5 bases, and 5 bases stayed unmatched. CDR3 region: CASSLGQGVDTQYF. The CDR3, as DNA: TGTGCCAGCAGCTTAGGTCAGGGGGTAGATACGCAGTATTTT. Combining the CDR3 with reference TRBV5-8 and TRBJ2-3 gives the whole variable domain EAGVTQSPTHLIKTRGQQATLRCSPISGHTSVYWYQQALGLGLQFLLWYDEGEERNRGNFPPRFSGRQFPNYSSELNVNALELEDSALYLCASSLGQGVDTQYFGPGTRLTVL.

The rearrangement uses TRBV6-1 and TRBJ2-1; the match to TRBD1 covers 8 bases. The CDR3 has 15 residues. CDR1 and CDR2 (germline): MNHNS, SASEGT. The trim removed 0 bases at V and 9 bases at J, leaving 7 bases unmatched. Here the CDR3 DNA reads TGTGCCAGCAGTGAAGCGGGACAGGCGTTTTTTGAGCAGTTCTTC. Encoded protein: CASSEAGQAFFEQFF.

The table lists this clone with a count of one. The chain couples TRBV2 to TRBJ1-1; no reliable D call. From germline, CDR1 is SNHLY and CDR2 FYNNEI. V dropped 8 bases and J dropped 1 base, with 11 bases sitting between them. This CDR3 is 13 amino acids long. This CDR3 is CASSRSENTEAFF. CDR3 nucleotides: TGTGCCAGCTCTAGGTCGGAGAACACTGAAGCTTTCTTT.

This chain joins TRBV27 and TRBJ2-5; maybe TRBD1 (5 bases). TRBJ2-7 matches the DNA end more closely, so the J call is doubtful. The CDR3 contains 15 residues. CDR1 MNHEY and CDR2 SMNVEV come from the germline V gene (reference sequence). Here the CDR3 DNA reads TGTGCCAGCAGTTTACTAAGGGGCAGGGTGTACGAGCAGTACTTC. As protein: CASSLLRGRVYEQYF.